The 9 T cell receptor beta chains reported below all come from one sample, sequenced in a study of cytotoxic CD8 clonotypes in ibrutinib-treated CLL. Produced via immunoSEQ multiplex PCR; TCRdb's table is partial and in-frame only. The repertoire holds approximately 80,000 clones, with approximately 86% as singletons. This material consisted of PBMCs, taken before ibrutinib treatment. These TCRs come from a human donor with chronic lymphocytic leukemia.

The chain has TRBV5-1 and TRBJ2-7; D may be TRBD1 (6 bases). Trimming stripped 1 base from V and 0 bases from J, with 14 bases between. Germline CDR1 SGHRS, CDR2 YFSETQ. CDR3 length: 16 residues. The CDR3 here is CASSLSGGSSSYEQYF. Written as DNA, the CDR3 is TGCGCCAGCAGCTTGAGTGGGGGCTCGAGCTCCTACGAGCAGTACTTC.

The chain recombines TRBV7-9 with TRBJ2-3; 7 bases align to TRBD2. The CDR3 has 14 amino acids. V lost 5 bases, J lost 0 bases, and 2 bases stayed unmatched. Germline V CDR1 and CDR2: SEHNR, FQNEAQ (reference sequence). The CDR3 region has the DNA TGTGCCAGCAGCCAGGGACTAAGCACAGATACGCAGTATTTT. Translating gives CASSQGLSTDTQYF.

The genes are TRBV5-6 and TRBJ2-1; 7 bases map to TRBD2. The CDR3 totals 17 residues. The V gene end was trimmed by 2 bases and the J gene end by 7 bases; junction bases not matched to a gene: 15. From germline, CDR1 is SGHDT and CDR2 YYEEEE. The CDR3 protein is CASSLLDRAPGGNEQFF. For the CDR3, the DNA is TGTGCCAGCAGCTTACTCGACCGGGCTCCCGGGGGGAATGAGCAGTTCTTC.

The CDR3 here is CASSSQDRGETQYF. CDR3 bases: TGTGCCAGCTCTTCTCAGGACAGGGGGGAGACCCAGTACTTC. The chain is built from TRBV18 and TRBJ2-5, with 10 bases that match TRBD1. Unmatched junction bases numbered 6, after V lost 6 bases and J lost 5 bases. Germline V gene lookup returns CDR1 KGHSH and CDR2 LQKENI. There are 14 residues in the CDR3.

The gene calls are TRBV6-1 and TRBJ1-5; 7 nucleotides line up with TRBD1. J lost 1 base, V lost 2 bases, and 8 bases had no gene match. Per germline, CDR1 MNHNS and CDR2 SASEGT. This CDR3 region has 17 residues. The CDR3 DNA reads as TGTGCCAGCAGTGAATGGGCAGGGGGGTCCAGCAATCAGCCCCAGCATTTT. Translated, it gives CASSEWAGGSSNQPQHF.

The CDR3 region has the DNA TGTGCCAGCAGTACTGGACAGCCCCACAATCAGCCCCAGCATTTT. Its protein is CASSTGQPHNQPQHF. The J gene is TRBJ1-5, the V gene TRBV6-6; a possible D gene is TRBD1 (6 bases). V gave up 5 bases and J gave up 3 bases, with 14 bases separating them. Looked up from germline, CDR1 is MNHNY and CDR2 is SVGAGI (reference sequence). The CDR3 sequence is 15 residues long.

The rearrangement joins TRBV19 to TRBJ2-5, with D possibly matching TRBD2 (6 bases). CDR1 is LNHDA and CDR2 is SQIVND in the germline V gene (reference sequence). Between the trimmed V and J ends, which lost 5 bases and 4 bases, there was a span of 17 bases. This CDR3 comprises 15 residues. The CDR3 coding sequence is TGTGCCAGTAGTGAAACAGTCGGGGAGGCAGAGACCCAGTACTTC. Translation gives CASSETVGEAETQYF.

CDR3 in DNA: TGTGCCAGCAGCGGGGGACAGATTTCCTACGAGCAGTACTTC. Amino acid sequence: CASSGGQISYEQYF. V gene TRBV11-2 combines with J gene TRBJ2-7, with TRBD1 matching over 7 bases. Germline loops: CDR1 SGHAT, CDR2 FQNNGV. The CDR3 has 14 residues. Unmatched junction bases numbered 5, after V lost 5 bases and J lost 1 base. The variable domain in full, with the rest retrieved from reference TRBV11-2 and TRBJ2-7, is EAGVAQSPRYKIIEKRQSVAFWCNPISGHATLYWYQQILGQGPKLLIQFQNNGVVDDSQLPKDRFSAERLKGVDSTLKIQPAKLEDSAVYLCASSGGQISYEQYFGPGTRLTVT.

This clone is a singleton in its sample. The same CDR3 also results from other DNA sequences found in this sample. The CDR3 DNA follows: TGTGCCAGCAGCTTGGCAGGGAGCACAGATACGCAGTATTTT. It is translated as CASSLAGSTDTQYF. The chain employs TRBV5-5 and TRBJ2-3, with TRBD1 as a possible D gene (5 bases). The CDR3 totals 14 residues. Germline-derived CDR1 and CDR2 are SGHKS and YYEKEE (reference sequence). Trimming took 0 bases from V and 0 from J, leaving 5 bases between them.